The 10 T cell receptor beta chains given below trace back to one sample, sequenced in a study of cytomegalovirus exposure and HLA in healthy donors. Primers: 60 Vbeta forward and 13 Jbeta reverse. Using immunoSEQ multiplex PCR, the repertoire was profiled, and TCRdb retains in-frame clones only, with some absent. The data contain some 150,000 clones, approximately 80% of them singletons. The specimen sequenced was PBMCs. These receptors were obtained from a man aged 30 to 45 in good health and CMV-seropositive.

The genes are TRBV28 and TRBJ1-1; D is uncertain. V was trimmed by 1 base and J by 0 bases, leaving 9 bases between them. The CDR3 is made up of 15 amino acids. Germline CDR1 MDHEN, CDR2 SYDVKM. CDR3 sequence: CASSLFRSLNTEAFF. The CDR3 bases are TGTGCCAGCAGTTTATTCAGAAGTCTGAACACTGAAGCTTTCTTT.

This sequence joins TRBV28 and TRBJ2-7, with TRBD1 matching over 11 bases. J lost 2 bases, V lost 4 bases, and 4 bases had no gene match. Germline V lookup: CDR1 MDHEN, CDR2 SYDVKM. This CDR3 has 15 amino acids. CDR3 nucleotide sequence: TGTGCCAGCAGTTCGTGGACAGGGGGCACCTACGAGCAGTACTTC. Translation gives CASSSWTGGTYEQYF.

This clone appeared a single time. The chain joins TRBV7-9 to TRBJ1-3, with no clear D. The germline V gene encodes CDR1 SEHNR and CDR2 FQNEAQ (reference sequence). V lost 3 bases to trimming and J lost 7 bases, with 7 bases between them. The CDR3 loop spans 12 amino acids. This chain's CDR3 is CASSLAGNTIYF. In DNA form, the CDR3 reads TGTGCCAGCAGCTTGGCGGGGAACACCATATATTTT.

The J gene is TRBJ2-2, the V gene TRBV6-6; TRBD1 matches 8 bases. CDR1 and CDR2 from the germline V gene are MNHNY and SVGAGI (reference sequence). CDR3 size: 15 residues. The V and J ends lost 6 bases and 4 bases, in that order; junction bases with no gene match: 7. CDR3 sequence: CASRSAGGSTGELFF. The DNA for the CDR3 is TGTGCCAGCAGATCGGCAGGGGGCTCCACCGGGGAGCTGTTTTTT.

This clone was recorded once. The gene calls are TRBV7-2 and TRBJ1-4; 7 nucleotides line up with TRBD1. The length of the CDR3 is 13 residues. J lost 8 bases, V lost 5 bases, and 5 bases had no gene match. CDR1 is SGHTA and CDR2 is FQGNSA in the germline V gene. The chain's CDR3 is CASSRGGGEKLFF. In nucleotides, the CDR3 is TGTGCCAGCAGCCGAGGGGGCGGCGAAAAACTGTTTTTT.

The chain has TRBV15 and TRBJ2-7, with 7 bases fitting TRBD1. From germline, CDR1 is LNHNV and CDR2 YYDKDF (reference sequence). The V segment lost 2 bases and the J segment 4 bases; nucleotides outside the gene matches: 11. The CDR3 is made up of 16 amino acids. The DNA for the CDR3 is TGTGCCACCAGCAGAACAGGGGTCTCCCCCCCTTACGAGCAGTACTTC. Protein: CATSRTGVSPPYEQYF.

This clone occurred a few times. The chain has TRBV10-1 and TRBJ2-3; the match to TRBD2 covers 9 bases. The ends lost 7 bases at V and 3 bases at J; junction bases unmatched: 14. The CDR3 is 17 residues long. Germline V lookup: CDR1 WNHNN, CDR2 SYGVQD (reference sequence). The chain's CDR3 is CASMPPAAGGPTDTQYF. The CDR3 DNA is TGCGCCAGCATGCCCCCCGCGGCGGGAGGGCCGACAGATACGCAGTATTTT.

V and J are TRBV7-2 and TRBJ2-6; 7 positions match TRBD1. CDR3 length: 14 amino acids. V lost 1 base to trimming and J lost 12 bases; unmatched junction nucleotides: 6. CDR1 and CDR2 (germline): SGHTA, FQGNSA. The CDR3 sequence is CASSLGAAGGVLTF. The CDR3 DNA follows: TGTGCCAGCAGCTTAGGGGCAGCAGGGGGCGTCCTGACTTTC.

The chain carries TRBV6-5 and TRBJ2-5; 13 bases line up with TRBD2. The germline gives CDR1 MNHEY, CDR2 SVGAGI. V gave up 2 bases and J gave up 1 base; unmatched junction bases: 1. This CDR3 is 16 amino acids long. CDR3 coding DNA: TGTGCCAGCAGTTACGGACTAGCGGGGGCCCAAGAGACCCAGTACTTC. It encodes CASSYGLAGAQETQYF.

The genes are TRBV4-3 and TRBJ2-3; 9 bases are shared with TRBD2. This CDR3 region has 16 residues. The V gene end was trimmed by 0 bases and the J gene end by 4 bases; junction bases not matched to a gene: 5. Per germline, CDR1 LGHNA and CDR2 YSLEER. The CDR3 DNA follows: TGCGCCAGCAGCCAAGATAGGGCGGGGGGGCCAGATACGCAGTATTTT. This encodes CASSQDRAGGPDTQYF.